This paragraph covers one TCR beta chain sequence. V shed 4 bases and J 0 bases; nucleotides not matched to a gene: 6. Germline V gene sequence: CDR1 SGHRS, CDR2 YFSETQ. The CDR3 totals 18 residues. This entry comes from a study of Ad26.COV2.S vaccination and SARS-CoV-2 variants. Noted treatment: around 19 received Ad26.COV2.S at low or high dose, single or two shots; five or six received placebo; per-sample allocation not given. Collection of samples fell on day 63 after the first vaccine or placebo injection. The assay was immunoSEQ multiplex PCR, and TCRdb's table has in-frame clones only and misses some. The table shows about 320,000 clones, with approximately 86% occurring only once.

Sequenced here: peripheral blood, sampled in a trial of Ad26.COV2.S vaccine versus placebo. The chain links TRBV5-1 to TRBJ2-3; 15 positions match TRBD2. The sequence derives from a person aged 18 to 65 who received the Ad26.COV2.S COVID-19 vaccine or a placebo. CDR3 sequence reads: CASSIGLAGGPSTDTQYF. In DNA form, the CDR3 reads TGCGCCAGCAGCATCGGACTAGCGGGGGGGCCAAGCACAGATACGCAGTATTTT.